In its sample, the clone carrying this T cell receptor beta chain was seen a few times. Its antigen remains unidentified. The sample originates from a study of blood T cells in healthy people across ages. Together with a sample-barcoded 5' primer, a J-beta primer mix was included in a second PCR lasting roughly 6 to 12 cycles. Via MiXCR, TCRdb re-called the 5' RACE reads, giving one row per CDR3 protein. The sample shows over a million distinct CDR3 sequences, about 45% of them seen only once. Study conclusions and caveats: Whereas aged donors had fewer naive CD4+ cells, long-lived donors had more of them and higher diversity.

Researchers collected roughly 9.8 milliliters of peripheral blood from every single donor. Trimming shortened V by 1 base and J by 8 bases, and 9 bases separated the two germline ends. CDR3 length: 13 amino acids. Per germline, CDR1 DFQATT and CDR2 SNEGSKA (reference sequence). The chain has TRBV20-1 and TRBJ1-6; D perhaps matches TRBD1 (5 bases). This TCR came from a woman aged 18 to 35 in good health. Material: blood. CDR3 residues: CSARGGGDSPLHF. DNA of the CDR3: TGCAGTGCTAGAGGGGGGGGGGATTCACCCCTCCACTTT.